Listed below are T cell receptor beta chains from one sample, sequenced in a study of blood T cell repertoires in COVID-19. Data came from immunoSEQ multiplex PCR; TCRdb stores just in-frame clones and leaves some out. The repertoire consists of 62,000 or so clones, with around nine tenths occurring once and the leading ten covering about 2.4%. The sequencing sample was made of peripheral blood. The receptors were sampled from a human donor in a cohort sampled during active COVID-19. CDR3s include the opening cysteine and the closing phenylalanine or tryptophan. The D gene is left open where the match is weak. Expanded clones are given a class, and other clones once, few, many or no size at all.

v_call,clone_size,d_call,j_call,cdr3_nt,cdr3_aa
TRBV5-4,.,.,TRBJ2-1,TGTGCCAGCAGCTTAACGGGAACGTACAATGAGCAGTTCTTC,CASSLTGTYNEQFF
TRBV5-1,.,TRBD1,TRBJ2-7,TGCGCCAGCAGAACCGGGACAGCCGCCTACGAGCAGTACTTC,CASRTGTAAYEQYF
TRBV7-8,.,TRBD1,TRBJ1-1,TGTGCCAGCAGCTTCGAGGGCCCAGGGGGCTCTGGAGAAGCTTTCTTT,CASSFEGPGGSGEAFF
TRBV5-1,.,TRBD2,TRBJ2-3,TGCGCCAGCAGCTTGAATAGACTAGCTAAGCGGGATACGCAGTATTTT,CASSLNRLAKRDTQYF
TRBV5-1,.,.,TRBJ2-5,TGCGCCAGCAGCTTAGGCGGAAGGGAGACCCAGTACTTC,CASSLGGRETQYF
TRBV6-4,.,TRBD2,TRBJ2-3,TGTGCCAGCAGTAATAGCGGGGGGGCCGATACGCAGTATTTT,CASSNSGGADTQYF
TRBV7-9,few,.,TRBJ2-5,TGTGCCAGCAGCCGTGGGAATTGGCGGGGAGAAGAGACCCAGTACTTC,CASSRGNWRGEETQYF
TRBV7-9,few,TRBD1,TRBJ2-7,TGTGCCAGCAGCCTCCGGGACAGACCGTCCTACGAGCAGTACTTC,CASSLRDRPSYEQYF
TRBV11-2,few,.,TRBJ2-5,TGTGCCAGCAGCTCCGCGGGACAGCAAGAGACCCAGTACTTC,CASSSAGQQETQYF
TRBV13,.,.,TRBJ2-1,TGTGCCAGCAGCTTAGAAGGCGAGGTCAATGAGCAGTTCTTC,CASSLEGEVNEQFF
TRBV25-1,.,TRBD1,TRBJ1-1,TGTGCCAGCCAAATCCCGGGACAGTTGTTGGCTTTCTTT,CASQIPGQLLAFF
TRBV7-3,.,TRBD1,TRBJ2-1,TGTGCCAGCAGCTTGGGGACAGGGGTTTATGAGCAGTTCTTC,CASSLGTGVYEQFF
TRBV6-6,once,.,TRBJ2-5,TGTGCCAGCAGTCCGACTAGGGCCCAGTACTTC,CASSPTRAQYF
TRBV28,.,TRBD1,TRBJ1-5,TGTGCCAGCAGGGGACAGTCTAAGGGGCCCCAGCATTTT,CASRGQSKGPQHF
TRBV5-1,.,TRBD1,TRBJ2-2,TGCGCCAGCAGCCCAAGACAGGGCCAAAACACCGGGGAGCTGTTTTTT,CASSPRQGQNTGELFF
TRBV6-5,.,.,TRBJ2-5,TGTGCCAGCAGTTACTCGGCGGGCGATTTTGAGACCCAGTACTTC,CASSYSAGDFETQYF
TRBV3-1/TRBV3-2,.,.,TRBJ2-5,TGTGCCAGCAGCACTCCTAGTGGAGCGGAGACCCAGTACTTC,CASSTPSGAETQYF
TRBV7-9,.,TRBD1,TRBJ1-1,TGTGCCAGCAGTCCTGGCCGCGGGACAGGAACCCTTATGAACACTGAAGCTTTCTTT,CASSPGRGTGTLMNTEAFF
TRBV5-4,.,.,TRBJ2-3,TGTGCCAGCAGCTTCAAGGGGACAGATACGCAGTATTTT,CASSFKGTDTQYF
TRBV5-1,.,TRBD1,TRBJ1-2,TGCGCCAGCAGCTTAGTAGGGGGCCTCTATGGCTACACCTTC,CASSLVGGLYGYTF
TRBV28,.,TRBD2,TRBJ2-1,TGTGCCAGCACCATATGGGGGGCCGCGGGACTAGCGGACAATGAGCAGTTCTTC,CASTIWGAAGLADNEQFF
TRBV2,.,.,TRBJ2-5,TGTGCCAGCAGTCAATTTGGACAGATCCAAGAGACCCAGTACTTC,CASSQFGQIQETQYF
TRBV6-2/TRBV6-3,once,.,TRBJ1-5,TGTGCCAGCAGTTCCTTTGAGGCCCAGCATTTT,CASSSFEAQHF
TRBV2,.,TRBD1,TRBJ1-2,TGTGCCACGAAGGGACAGGGAGTGTCGAATGGCGGCTACACCTTC,CATKGQGVSNGGYTF
TRBV2,.,TRBD2,TRBJ2-3,TGTGCCAGCAGTTTACTAGCGGGGTCAGATACGCAGTATTTT,CASSLLAGSDTQYF
TRBV18,few,.,TRBJ1-4,TGTGCCAGCTCCCTTGGACAACTTGCAACTAATGAAAAACTGTTTTTT,CASSLGQLATNEKLFF
TRBV24-1,.,.,TRBJ1-3,TGTGCCACCAGTGACACGCGGAGCAGTGGAAACACCATATATTTT,CATSDTRSSGNTIYF
TRBV7-2,few,TRBD2,TRBJ2-3,TGTGCCAGCAGCTTCGGGGAGGGAGGATCTCCTAGCACAGATACGCAGTATTTT,CASSFGEGGSPSTDTQYF
TRBV5-5,.,TRBD1,TRBJ2-1,TGTGCCAGCAGCCTGACAGGGGGCTCGAGCGAGCAGTTCTTC,CASSLTGGSSEQFF
TRBV5-1,.,TRBD1,TRBJ2-7,TGCGCCAGCAGCGAAGGGACAGGTGCGCGGGAGCAGTACTTC,CASSEGTGAREQYF
TRBV9,.,TRBD1,TRBJ1-1,TGTGCCAGCAGCGTACAGGGGGCGCCGATGAACACTGAAGCTTTCTTT,CASSVQGAPMNTEAFF
TRBV5-5,.,.,TRBJ2-7,TGTGCCAGCAGCTTGGGACATACCCTTGGCAACGAGCAGTACTTC,CASSLGHTLGNEQYF
TRBV9,.,.,TRBJ2-5,TGTGCCAGCAGCGTAGCGGGGATCAGCGAGACCCAGTACTTC,CASSVAGISETQYF
TRBV4-2,.,TRBD1,TRBJ1-2,TGTGCCAGCAGCCAACAGGGGGTCAACGGCTACACCTTC,CASSQQGVNGYTF
TRBV4-3,.,.,TRBJ2-7,TGCGCCAGCAGCCAAGATCGCGCGGCCGAGCAGTACTTC,CASSQDRAAEQYF
TRBV11-3,.,.,TRBJ2-3,TGTGCCAGCAGCCGGGGAGGCATTCTTTCCACAGATACGCAGTATTTT,CASSRGGILSTDTQYF
TRBV4-1,.,.,TRBJ2-1,TGCGCCAGCAGCCAAAGAGCTGAGCAGTTCTTC,CASSQRAEQFF
TRBV11-2,once,.,TRBJ1-4,TGTGCCAGCAGCTCGATCACTCAGGGGAGGGATGAAAAACTGTTTTTT,CASSSITQGRDEKLFF
TRBV7-6,.,.,TRBJ2-5,TGTGCCAGCAGCTTCGACACCTCGGTGGTCCAAGCTACCCAGTACTTC,CASSFDTSVVQATQYF
TRBV28,.,TRBD2,TRBJ2-7,TGTGCCAGCAGTTTGGGCCTAGCGGGTCCTGCCAGCTCCTACGAGCAGTACTTC,CASSLGLAGPASSYEQYF
TRBV5-6,.,TRBD1,TRBJ1-2,TGTGCCAGCAGCGCTCCGGGACAGGGGGAAAACGATGGCTACACCTTC,CASSAPGQGENDGYTF
TRBV5-5,few,TRBD2,TRBJ2-5,TGTGCCAGCAGCTTAGGCGGGGGACTAAACCAAGAGACCCAGTACTTC,CASSLGGGLNQETQYF